The present T cell receptor (beta chain) was sequenced within a study of response to subunit inactivated influenza vaccine. Study conclusions and caveats: Authors proposed each seasonal influenza vaccination draws in few new T cells.

Each CDR3 protein gets one entry after TCRdb re-called the RT-PCR reads with MiXCR. The table has about 700,000 distinct CDR3 sequences, approximately 15% seen once. This clonotype was picked up many times. Its specificity is unknown. This CDR3 spans 15 amino acids. Germline values: CDR1 SGHAT, CDR2 FQNNGV. V dropped 0 bases and J dropped 7 bases, with 16 bases sitting between them. The J gene is TRBJ2-7, the V gene TRBV11-2; D is perhaps TRBD2 (7 bases). The clonotype originates from a man in his fifties or sixties who received an inactivated influenza vaccine. The material sequenced was PBMCs from blood, taken around 15 days before vaccination. In DNA form, the CDR3 reads TGTGCCAGCAGCTTAGATCCGCGGGGGCTGTGGGAGCAGTACTTC. This encodes CASSLDPRGLWEQYF.